What follows are 7 T cell receptor beta chains derived from one specimen sequenced in a study of T cell repertoires in cytomegalovirus infection. TCRdb fed the reads into MiXCR, producing one record per CDR3 protein. The sample yields 100,000 to 120,000 distinct CDR3 sequences, 30% seen once. These receptors' targets are unknown. The sample was CD8+ T cells from cultured PBMCs, taken from culture after CMV antigen stimulation. All receptors derive from a human donor in good health (CMV status not recorded). Some clones in this sample may be carry-over from other donors' samples.

The rearrangement uses TRBV7-9 and TRBJ2-1; 8 bases match TRBD2. This CDR3 is built from 16 residues. Trimming at V came to 3 bases and at J to 3 bases, leaving 7 bases not matched to a gene. CDR1 SEHNR and CDR2 FQNEAQ come from the germline V gene (reference sequence). The CDR3 DNA reads as TGTGCCAGCAGCTTTTTTACCGGGACTAGCTACAATGAGCAGTTCTTC. Its translation: CASSFFTGTSYNEQFF.

This clonotype was found many times. The chain is built from TRBV7-2 and TRBJ2-7; possible D gene TRBD2, 5 bases. Germline V gene sequence: CDR1 SGHTA, CDR2 FQGNSA. The CDR3 runs to 15 residues. V dropped 0 bases and J dropped 0 bases, with 9 bases sitting between them. CDR3 amino acids: CASSLASVFSYEQYF. The CDR3 DNA is TGTGCCAGCAGCTTAGCTAGCGTGTTCTCCTACGAGCAGTACTTC. The full variable domain, completed using reference TRBV7-2 and TRBJ2-7, is GAGVSQSPSNKVTEKGKDVELRCDPISGHTALYWYRQSLGQGLEFLIYFQGNSAPDKSGLPSDRFSAERTGGSVSTLTIQRTQQEDSAVYLCASSLASVFSYEQYFGPGTRLTVT.

This chain uses TRBV5-1 with TRBJ2-7; D not certain. The CDR3 loop spans 16 amino acids. CDR1 and CDR2 (germline): SGHRS, YFSETQ. With 0 bases removed from V and 5 bases from J, the gap between germline ends came to 18 bases. CDR3 residues: CASSLAVDPRGDEQYF. The DNA of the CDR3 is TGCGCCAGCAGCTTGGCCGTCGATCCGAGAGGAGACGAGCAGTACTTC.

At least ten counts were recorded for this clonotype. This chain connects TRBV9 to TRBJ2-3; D gene ambiguous. The germline CDR1 and CDR2 sequences are SGDLS and YYNGEE. V was pared by 0 bases and J by 10 bases, with 18 bases between. The CDR3 extends over 15 amino acids. CDR3 loop: CASSVDGRTASPQYF. The CDR3 DNA follows: TGTGCCAGCAGCGTAGATGGAAGGACCGCATCGCCGCAGTATTTT.

The chain has TRBV6-5 and TRBJ2-2; 10 bases match TRBD2. The J segment lost 4 bases and the V segment lost 2 bases, leaving 1 base of the junction unmatched. Germline-derived CDR1 and CDR2 are MNHEY and SVGAGI. The CDR3 is 15 amino acids. CDR3 residues: CASSYSGGATGELFF. For the CDR3, the DNA is TGTGCCAGCAGTTACAGCGGGGGGGCCACCGGGGAGCTGTTTTTT.

The chain links TRBV4-1 to TRBJ2-7; D is possibly TRBD1 or TRBD2 (5 bases each). There are 14 residues in the CDR3. V lost 1 base and J lost 6, with 13 bases in between. CDR1 and CDR2 from the germline V gene are MGHRA and YSYEKL. Here the CDR3 DNA reads TGCGCCAGCAGCCAAGGAGGGACCATCGTCGAGCAGTACTTC. Residues: CASSQGGTIVEQYF.

This clonotype was found a few times. The chain combines TRBV5-4 with TRBJ2-7; 7 nucleotides line up with TRBD1. V lost 6 bases and J lost 4; bases outside the gene matches: 7. This CDR3 spans 13 amino acids. Germline lookup yields CDR1 SGHNT and CDR2 YYREEE (reference sequence). CDR3 sequence reads: CASTTGDGYEQYF. In DNA form, the CDR3 reads TGTGCCAGCACCACAGGGGATGGTTACGAGCAGTACTTC.